These 3 T cell receptor beta chains originate from one sample sequenced in a study of shared clonotypes between healthy human individuals. Measured with immunoSEQ multiplex PCR; TCRdb has only the in-frame clones, and not every one. Among around 1,000,000 clones listed, 60% to 80% were seen once. Sequenced material: memory CD4+ T cells from PBMCs. Subset specified: CD45RA-negative fraction. The receptors here all came from a man aged 18 to 30 in good health. Some clones in this sample may be carry-over from other donors' samples.

A note on this clone: Being one base from a much bigger clone, this may be a read error. The V and J genes are TRBV5-1 and TRBJ2-7, with D hard to call. The J call may be incorrect, as the DNA end agrees better with TRBJ2-1. This CDR3 spans 14 amino acids. Germline CDR1 SGHRS, CDR2 YFSETQ. In DNA form, the CDR3 reads TGCGCCAGCAGCTTGGAGACGTCCTCCTACGAGCAGTTCTTC. Translated: CASSLETSSYEQFF.

In its sample, this clone was seen once. The chain has TRBV7-3 and TRBJ1-1; the D is unclear. Germline V lookup: CDR1 SGHTA, CDR2 FQGTGA. Trimming pared 4 bases from V and 5 bases from J, leaving 11 bases between. The CDR3 is made up of 13 amino acids. CDR3 sequence (DNA): TGTGCCAGCAGCTCCTACCGCGGGACTGAAGCTTTCTTT. Translating gives CASSSYRGTEAFF.

Of note for this clone: A clone one base away is much larger, so this may be a read error. This specimen includes other DNA sequences encoding the same CDR3. The chain has TRBV30 and TRBJ1-3, with D possibly TRBD1 on 6 matching bases. The V gene's germline CDR1 is GTSNPN and CDR2 SVGIG (reference sequence). The CDR3 totals 14 residues. V gave up 3 bases and J gave up 3 bases, with 12 bases separating them. The CDR3 coding sequence is TGTGCCTGGAGATTACAGGGATTTGGAAACACCATATATTTT. This codes for CAWRLQGFGNTIYF.